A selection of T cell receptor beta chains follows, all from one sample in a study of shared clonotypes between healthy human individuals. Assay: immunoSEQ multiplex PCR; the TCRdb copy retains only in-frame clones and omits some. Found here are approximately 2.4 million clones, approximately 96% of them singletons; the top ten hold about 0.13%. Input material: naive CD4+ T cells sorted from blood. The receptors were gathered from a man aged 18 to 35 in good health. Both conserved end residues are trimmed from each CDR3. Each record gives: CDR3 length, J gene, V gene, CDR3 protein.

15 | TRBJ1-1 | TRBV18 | ASSPRDRGWENTEAF
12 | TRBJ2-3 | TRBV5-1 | ASSLTLEMDTQY
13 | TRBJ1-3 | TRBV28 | ASSFGDRDGNTIY
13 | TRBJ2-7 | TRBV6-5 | ASSYIGGPAYEQY
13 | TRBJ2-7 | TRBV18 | ASSPGVAGTYEQY
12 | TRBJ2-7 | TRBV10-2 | ASSGQGIPYEQY
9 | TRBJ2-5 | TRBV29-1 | SVLPGETQY
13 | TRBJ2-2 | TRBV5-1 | ASSRDNPNTGELF
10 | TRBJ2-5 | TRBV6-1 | ASSVILETQY
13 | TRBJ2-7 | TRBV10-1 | ASSATLEGPYEQY
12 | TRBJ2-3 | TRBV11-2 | ASSLARFTDTQY
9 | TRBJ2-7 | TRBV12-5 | ASGRLVEQY
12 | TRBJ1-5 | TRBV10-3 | AISGGQINQPQH
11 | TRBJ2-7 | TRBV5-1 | ASTAGPPYEQY